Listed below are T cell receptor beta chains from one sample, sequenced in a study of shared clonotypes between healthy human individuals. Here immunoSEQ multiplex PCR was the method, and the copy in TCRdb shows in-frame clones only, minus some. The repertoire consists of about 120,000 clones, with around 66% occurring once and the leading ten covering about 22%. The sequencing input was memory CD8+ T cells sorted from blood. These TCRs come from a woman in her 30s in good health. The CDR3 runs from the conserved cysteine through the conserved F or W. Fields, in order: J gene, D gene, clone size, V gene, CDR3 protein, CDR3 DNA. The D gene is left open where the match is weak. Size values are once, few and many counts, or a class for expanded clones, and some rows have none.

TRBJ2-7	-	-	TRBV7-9	CASSITPAWYEQYF	TGTGCCAGCAGCATCACTCCGGCTTGGTACGAGCAGTACTTC
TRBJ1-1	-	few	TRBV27	CASSERGPTEAFF	TGTGCCAGCAGTGAGAGGGGCCCCACTGAAGCTTTCTTT
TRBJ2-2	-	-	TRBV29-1	CSVRGGRDTGELFF	TGCAGCGTGAGAGGGGGGCGGGACACCGGGGAGCTGTTTTTT
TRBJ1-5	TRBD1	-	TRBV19	CASSTPDREYGNQPQHF	TGTGCCAGTAGTACTCCGGACAGGGAATATGGCAATCAGCCCCAGCATTTT
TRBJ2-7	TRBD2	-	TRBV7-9	CASSKGTSVSYEQYF	TGTGCCAGCAGCAAAGGGACTAGCGTATCCTACGAGCAGTACTTC
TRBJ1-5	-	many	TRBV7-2	CASTGGQYDQPQHF	TGTGCCAGCACGGGCGGCCAGTATGATCAGCCCCAGCATTTT
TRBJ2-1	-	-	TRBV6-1	CASSEYRGRSLFNEQFF	TGTGCCAGCAGTGAATACCGGGGAAGGTCCCTCTTCAATGAGCAGTTCTTC
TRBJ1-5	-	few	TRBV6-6	CASSVAANQPQHF	TGTGCCAGCAGTGTGGCAGCAAATCAGCCCCAGCATTTT
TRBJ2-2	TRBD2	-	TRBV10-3	CAIEREPLTGELFF	TGTGCCATCGAGCGGGAGCCTCTCACCGGGGAGCTGTTTTTT
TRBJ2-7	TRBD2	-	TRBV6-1	CASSEIEREAPYEQYF	TGTGCCAGCAGTGAGATTGAGCGGGAGGCCCCCTACGAGCAGTACTTC
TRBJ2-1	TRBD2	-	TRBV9	CASSGGLAGVVNEQFF	TGTGCCAGCAGCGGAGGGCTAGCGGGAGTAGTGAATGAGCAGTTCTTC
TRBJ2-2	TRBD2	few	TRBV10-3	CAIPRASGSNTGELFF	TGTGCCATCCCTCGAGCTAGCGGGAGTAACACCGGGGAGCTGTTTTTT
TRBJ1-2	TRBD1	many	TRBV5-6	CASRETQGARGYTF	TGTGCCAGCAGAGAAACACAGGGGGCAAGAGGCTACACCTTC
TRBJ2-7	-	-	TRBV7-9	CASSLAGIGNEQYF	TGTGCCAGCAGCTTAGCCGGGATAGGCAACGAGCAGTACTTC
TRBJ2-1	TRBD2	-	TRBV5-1	CASSFHRLAGGNEQFF	TGCGCCAGCAGCTTCCACAGACTAGCGGGAGGCAATGAGCAGTTCTTC
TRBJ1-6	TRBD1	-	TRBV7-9	CASSPSGGRTINSPLHF	TGTGCCAGCAGCCCATCAGGGGGCCGGACGATTAATTCACCCCTCCACTTT
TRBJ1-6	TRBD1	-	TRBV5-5	CASSFDRENSPLHF	TGTGCCAGCAGCTTTGACAGGGAGAATTCACCCCTCCACTTT
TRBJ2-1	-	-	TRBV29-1	CSVVEGASSYNEQFF	TGCAGCGTTGTGGAGGGGGCTAGCTCCTACAATGAGCAGTTCTTC
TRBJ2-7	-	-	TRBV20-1	CSARGSHEQYF	TGCAGTGCGAGGGGGTCCCACGAGCAGTACTTC
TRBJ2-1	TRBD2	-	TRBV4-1	CASSQGVHSGRVSSYNEQFF	TGCGCCAGCAGCCAAGGGGTCCATAGCGGGAGGGTTAGCTCCTACAATGAGCAGTTCTTC
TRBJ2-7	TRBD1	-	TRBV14	CASSPTGGAVYEQYF	TGTGCCAGCAGCCCTACAGGGGGCGCCGTCTACGAGCAGTACTTC
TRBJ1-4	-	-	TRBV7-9	CASNGVEGEKLFF	TGTGCCAGCAATGGGGTAGAGGGCGAAAAACTGTTTTTT
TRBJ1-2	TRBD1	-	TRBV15	CATSSQGAVGGYTF	TGTGCCACCAGCAGTCAGGGGGCGGTGGGTGGCTACACCTTC
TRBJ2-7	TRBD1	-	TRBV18	CASSSRDRGLDYEQYF	TGTGCCAGCTCCAGCCGGGACAGGGGCTTAGACTACGAGCAGTACTTC
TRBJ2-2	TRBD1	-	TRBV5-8	CATKIGDRETGELFF	TGTGCCACAAAAATAGGTGACAGGGAGACCGGGGAGCTGTTTTTT